These 22 T cell receptor beta chains share one sample of origin, sequenced in a study of cytomegalovirus exposure and HLA in healthy donors. The study ran its PCR with 60 Vbeta and 13 Jbeta primers. The repertoire was sequenced with immunoSEQ multiplex PCR; TCRdb's copy has only in-frame clones and lacks some. The sample yields some 150,000 clones, more than 80% seen once. Sequencing was performed on PBMCs. The origin of the receptors is a woman between 25 and 40 years old in good health and CMV-seropositive.

This clone has just a few counts. The V and J genes are TRBV21-1 and TRBJ2-3; TRBD2, the table's D call, was not compared with the DNA. TRBV21-1 is an annotated pseudogene. The CDR3 has 15 residues. The CDR3 protein is CASSTRRGGADTQYF. CDR3 sequence (DNA): TGTGCCAGCAGCACCCGGAGGGGGGGCGCAGATACGCAGTATTTT.

The V and J genes are TRBV7-4 and TRBJ1-1, with D unclear. The CDR3 sequence is 16 residues long. The germline gives CDR1 SGHVT, CDR2 SQSDAQ. Between the trimmed V and J ends, which lost 2 bases and 1 base, there was a span of 14 bases. CDR3 amino acids: CASSLLYRESNTEAFF. In DNA, the CDR3 is TGTGCCAGCAGCTTACTTTATCGGGAATCGAACACTGAAGCTTTCTTT.

This clone was counted a few times. The chain is built from TRBV4-1 and TRBJ1-3; the match to TRBD1 covers 8 bases. The CDR3 sequence is 16 residues long. Germline V gene sequence: CDR1 MGHRA, CDR2 YSYEKL. V was pared by 4 bases and J by 2 bases, with 7 bases of the junction left unmatched. The CDR3, as DNA: TGCGCCAGCAGCCCTGGGACAGGAAGGACTGGAAACACCATATATTTT. Translating gives CASSPGTGRTGNTIYF.

The J gene is TRBJ1-1, the V gene TRBV5-1; the match to TRBD1 covers 7 bases. The length of the CDR3 is 14 residues. Trimming cost V 3 bases and J 1 base; bases outside gene matches: 3. Germline V gene lookup returns CDR1 SGHRS and CDR2 YFSETQ. DNA of the CDR3: TGCGCCAGCAGCTGGCGGGACAGGAACACTGAAGCTTTCTTT. It specifies CASSWRDRNTEAFF.

The V gene is TRBV18, the J gene TRBJ2-7; 8 nucleotides line up with TRBD2. The CDR3 has 15 amino acids. Germline V gene sequence: CDR1 KGHSH, CDR2 LQKENI. The V and J ends lost 5 bases and 3 bases, in that order; junction bases with no gene match: 9. The CDR3: CASSSHTGTSYEQYF. The CDR3 coding sequence is TGTGCCAGCTCATCACATACCGGGACTAGCTACGAGCAGTACTTC.

This chain joins TRBV2 and TRBJ1-6; D gene unclear. The CDR3 is made up of 13 amino acids. V shed 5 bases and J shed 10 bases, with 12 bases lying between them. Germline V gene data show CDR1 as SNHLY and CDR2 as FYNNEI. The CDR3: CASSYGIGSPLHF. The CDR3 DNA follows: TGTGCCAGCAGTTACGGGATAGGGTCACCCCTCCACTTT.

The rearrangement uses TRBV6-1 and TRBJ2-3; maybe TRBD2 (6 bases). The CDR3 sequence is 19 residues long. In germline, CDR1 is MNHNS, CDR2 SASEGT. The germline V and J ends were trimmed by 0 bases and 4 bases, with 23 bases remaining between them. CDR3 amino acids: CASSEADLVGTLLPDTQYF. The CDR3 DNA reads as TGTGCCAGCAGTGAAGCGGATCTCGTGGGGACTTTGCTTCCAGATACGCAGTATTTT.

This rearrangement joins TRBV10-3 to TRBJ2-1; TRBD2 is a possible D gene (5 bases). The CDR3 covers 12 residues. CDR1 and CDR2 from the germline V gene are ENHRY and SYGVKD. V was shortened by 8 bases and J by 7 bases, with 12 bases between the two germline ends. The CDR3 spells CAIGGQVNEQFF. CDR3 bases: TGTGCCATCGGAGGCCAAGTGAATGAGCAGTTCTTC.

V is TRBV6-5 and J is TRBJ1-4; perhaps TRBD1 as D (6 bases). V lost 6 bases and J 5 bases, leaving 10 bases between the germline ends. This CDR3 comprises 13 residues. Germline V gene sequence: CDR1 MNHEY, CDR2 SVGAGI. The CDR3 coding sequence is TGTGCCAGCAGATGGACAGAGAATGAAAAACTGTTTTTT. It translates to CASRWTENEKLFF.

The rearrangement uses TRBV7-8 and TRBJ2-1, with TRBD2 matching over 9 bases. This CDR3 has 19 amino acids. Germline assignment: CDR1 SGHVS and CDR2 FQNEAQ. Losses at the gene ends were 5 bases for V and 4 bases for J; bases not matched to a gene: 18. The CDR3 DNA is TGTGCCAGCAGCCTCCGTCGGGCTAGCGGGGTACCGTTTTACAATGAGCAGTTCTTC. Its translation is CASSLRRASGVPFYNEQFF. The complete variable domain, with remaining parts taken from reference TRBV7-8 and TRBJ2-1, reads GAGVSQSPRYKVAKRGQDVALRCDPISGHVSLFWYQQALGQGPEFLTYFQNEAQLDKSGLPSDRFFAERPEGSVSTLKIQRTQQEDSAVYLCASSLRRASGVPFYNEQFFGPGTRLTVL.

This clone was seen a single time. The germline gene is not matched at one end of the junction; a read error may be the cause. The chain joins TRBV7-9 to TRBJ2-3, with 8 bases fitting TRBD1. This CDR3 spans 15 amino acids. Germline V gives CDR1 SEHNR, CDR2 FQNEAQ (reference sequence). This CDR3 is CSSSRGTGLTDTQYF. DNA of the CDR3: TGTTCCAGCAGCCGCGGGACAGGTTTAACAGATACGCAGTATTTT. Combining the CDR3 with reference TRBV7-9 and TRBJ2-3 gives the whole variable domain DTGVSQNPRHKITKRGQNVTFRCDPISEHNRLYWYRQTLGQGPEFLTYFQNEAQLEKSRLLSDRFSAERPKGSFSTLEIQRTEQGDSAMYLCSSSRGTGLTDTQYFGPGTRLTVL.

The chain uses TRBV6-5 and TRBJ2-7; 7 bases match TRBD1. Trimming removed 5 bases from V and 3 bases from J; junction bases left unmatched: 7. The germline gives CDR1 MNHEY, CDR2 SVGAGI. The CDR3 covers 14 residues. CDR3 coding DNA: TGTGCCAGCAGTCAGGGACAGTGGGGCTACGAGCAGTACTTC. It yields the protein CASSQGQWGYEQYF.

The gene calls are TRBV9 and TRBJ2-5, with 7 bases lining up with TRBD2. The CDR3 is 17 residues long. In germline, CDR1 is SGDLS, CDR2 YYNGEE. Trimming took 1 base from V and 5 from J; bases not matched to a gene: 14. In nucleotides, the CDR3 is TGTGCCAGCAGCGTAATGTCTGGGGCTAGCGGTCCTGAGACCCAGTACTTC. Translating gives CASSVMSGASGPETQYF.

The rearrangement joins TRBV5-5 to TRBJ2-7, with 10 bases lining up with TRBD2. This CDR3 has 13 residues. From germline, CDR1 is SGHKS and CDR2 YYEKEE (reference sequence). The junction had 2 bases not matched to a gene; V was cut back by 2 bases and J by 6 bases. The CDR3 DNA follows: TGTGCCAGCAGCTTAAGCGGGGGGGCCGAGCAGTACTTC. Translated, it gives CASSLSGGAEQYF.

DNA of the CDR3: TGTGCCAGCAGCGCCGGGACTAGCTCTCCCGGGGAGCTGTTTTTT. Amino acid sequence: CASSAGTSSPGELFF. The chain uses TRBV11-2 and TRBJ2-2; 9 bases align to TRBD2. The trim removed 5 bases at V and 6 bases at J, leaving 7 bases unmatched. CDR3 size: 15 residues. Germline values: CDR1 SGHAT, CDR2 FQNNGV.

The chain employs TRBV7-8 and TRBJ2-4, with D perhaps TRBD2 (5 bases). The V and J ends lost 1 base and 2 bases respectively, with 9 bases between them. There are 15 residues in the CDR3. Germline V gene lookup returns CDR1 SGHVS and CDR2 FQNEAQ. CDR3 sequence: CASSLGPTTKNIQYF. The DNA for the CDR3 is TGTGCCAGCAGCTTAGGGCCGACTACCAAAAACATTCAGTACTTC.

The chain recombines TRBV9 with TRBJ2-2, with a possible D match to TRBD1 (6 bases). V was shortened by 5 bases and J by 7 bases, with 18 bases between the two germline ends. The germline gives CDR1 SGDLS, CDR2 YYNGEE. The CDR3 length is 15 residues. The CDR3 region is CASRPKQGTGGELFF. In DNA, the CDR3 is TGTGCCAGCAGACCAAAGCAGGGGACGGGCGGGGAGCTGTTTTTT. Full variable domain (rest looked up from reference TRBV9 and TRBJ2-2): DSGVTQTPKHLITATGQRVTLRCSPRSGDLSVYWYQQSLDQGLQFLIQYYNGEERAKGNILERFSAQQFPDLHSELNLSSLELGDSALYFCASRPKQGTGGELFFGEGSRLTVL.

J is TRBJ2-2 and V is TRBV6-5, with 9 bases matching TRBD1. V lost 10 bases to trimming and J lost 6 bases; unmatched junction nucleotides: 6. The CDR3 contains 13 residues. The germline V gene encodes CDR1 MNHEY and CDR2 SVGAGI. The CDR3 is CATDRDRAGELFF. CDR3 nucleotide sequence: TGTGCCACTGACAGGGACAGGGCCGGGGAGCTGTTTTTT.

The chain has TRBV27 and TRBJ2-1; 9 nucleotides line up with TRBD1. Per the germline V gene, CDR1 is MNHEY and CDR2 is SMNVEV (reference sequence). V was pared by 9 bases and J by 4 bases, with 10 bases of the junction left unmatched. The CDR3 spans 15 residues. The CDR3 region has the DNA TGTGCCAGACGAGACAGGGGGAACGGGTACAATGAGCAGTTCTTC. Its protein is CARRDRGNGYNEQFF.

The chain uses TRBV6-1 and TRBJ1-2, with D unresolved. V was clipped by 2 bases and J by 0 bases, with 7 bases between them. This CDR3 has 14 amino acids. CDR1 MNHNS and CDR2 SASEGT come from the germline V gene. The DNA of the CDR3 is TGTGCCAGCAGTGAATTCGGTACTAACTATGGCTACACCTTC. Protein: CASSEFGTNYGYTF.

In this sample, this clone turned up once. The chain recombines TRBV7-8 with TRBJ2-1, with D possibly being TRBD1 (6 bases). Per the germline V gene, CDR1 is SGHVS and CDR2 is FQNEAQ. This CDR3 comprises 13 residues. The V end was cut by 4 bases, the J end by 4 bases, with 8 bases between. The CDR3 sequence: CASSSDSYNEQFF. The CDR3 DNA reads as TGTGCCAGCAGCTCGGACAGTTACAATGAGCAGTTCTTC.

The rearrangement uses TRBV5-4 and TRBJ1-2, with 7 positions matching TRBD1. CDR3 size: 13 residues. Losses at the gene ends were 5 bases for V and 2 bases for J; bases not matched to a gene: 3. The germline V gene encodes CDR1 SGHNT and CDR2 YYREEE (reference sequence). CDR3 amino acids: CASSDRANYGYTF. The CDR3 DNA sequence: TGTGCCAGCAGTGACAGGGCCAACTATGGCTACACCTTC.